The text below deals with one T cell receptor (beta chain). CDR1 is MNHNY, CDR2 SVGAGI, per germline (reference sequence). V was pared by 5 bases and J by 1 base, with 21 bases between. The CDR3 consists of 19 residues. TCRdb's copy holds only in-frame clones and misses some; the assay was immunoSEQ multiplex PCR. The sample contains 300,000 to 350,000 clones, approximately 86% of which appear only once. This sample was taken from a study of Ad26.COV2.S vaccination and SARS-CoV-2 variants. Treatment specified: over 15 received Ad26.COV2.S at low or high dose, single or two shots; 5 received placebo; per-sample allocation not given. Day 63 after the first injection of vaccine or placebo was the sampling time.

The chain has TRBV6-6 and TRBJ2-6; no firm D call. The sequence was obtained from a person aged 18-60 years who received the Ad26.COV2.S COVID-19 vaccine or a placebo. The sample consisted of peripheral blood, taken in a trial of Ad26.COV2.S vaccine versus placebo. Here the CDR3 DNA reads TGTGCCAGCAGTCCGCAATACTCTGGAGTAGGGTCTGGGGCCAACGTCCTGACTTTC. Encoded protein: CASSPQYSGVGSGANVLTF.